The clone carrying this T cell receptor (beta chain) was seen only once. No antigen is known for it. This sample is part of a study of cytomegalovirus exposure and HLA in healthy donors. Study results and caveats: TCR beta sequences reportedly predicted most subjects' HLA-A and HLA-B alleles accurately.

V shed 5 bases and J 3 bases; nucleotides not matched to a gene: 5. CDR1 and CDR2 (germline): ENHRY, SYGVKD. This CDR3 has 15 amino acids. Researchers ran the PCR with 60 Vbeta and 13 Jbeta primers. The method was immunoSEQ multiplex PCR; TCRdb's version includes in-frame clones alone and lacks a portion of them. The sample includes approximately 100,000 clones, more than 75% of them seen just once. This chain joins TRBV10-3 and TRBJ2-1; 9 bases align to TRBD1. This clonotype originated in a woman aged 45-65 years in good health and CMV-seropositive. The sample taken for sequencing was PBMCs. The chain's CDR3 is CAISRGQGVYNEQFF. The CDR3 DNA reads as TGTGCCATCAGTAGGGGACAGGGCGTCTACAATGAGCAGTTCTTC.